This T cell receptor (beta chain) derives from a study of human T cells and chemical hapten exposure. General study findings and limits: High-frequency TCRs, those above 1 in 1000, stayed the same after DPC sensitization.

The CDR3 spans 14 residues. Trimming removed 7 bases at V and 7 bases at J, with 16 bases between. Looked up from germline, CDR1 is MNHEY and CDR2 is SVGAGI. This clonotype was seen many times. No antigen is known for it. Time point specified: pre-sensitization, week 0. Specified treatment: therapeutic diphenylcyclopropenone sensitization with weekly scalp DPC. Authors' analysis steps: Samples held a median of 95,638 TCRs, range about 20,000–690,600. TCRdb re-called the RACE reads through MiXCR, storing one row per CDR3 protein. The V and J calls shown here were made by TCRdb, not taken from the authors' results. This sample has some 400,000 distinct CDR3 sequences, with less than 6.5% found just once.

The chain employs TRBV6-5 and TRBJ2-2; no reliable D call. This TCR came from a woman aged 45-59 years with alopecia areata. Some clones in this sample may be carry-over from other donors' samples. This specimen was whole blood, taken in connection with sensitization to the hapten diphenylcyclopropenone (DPC). CDR3 sequence (DNA): TGTGCCAGCAAGGAAGGACCAAACTACGGGGAGCTGTTTTTT. As protein: CASKEGPNYGELFF.